The rows below give T cell receptor beta chains drawn from one sample of a study of Ad26.COV2.S vaccination and SARS-CoV-2 variants. Sequencing used immunoSEQ multiplex PCR; TCRdb keeps in-frame clones, though not all of them. The sample gives approximately 300,000 clones, 70% to 90% of which show up once; 2% to 2.5% is in the top ten. Sequencing was performed on peripheral blood, taken in a trial of Ad26.COV2.S vaccine versus placebo. The receptor set was obtained from a person between 18 and 65 years old who received the Ad26.COV2.S COVID-19 vaccine or a placebo. Both conserved end residues are part of each CDR3. The order of the fields is J gene, D gene, V gene, clone size, CDR3 DNA, CDR3 protein. A D gene is named only where the DNA matches it firmly. Size is stated for part of the rows, as once, few or many counts, or as a class when the clone is expanded.

j_gene: TRBJ1-1; d_gene: -; v_gene: TRBV6-5; abundance: -; CDR3nt: TGTGCCAGCAGCCCCACAGGACCGCGGGTCACTGAAGCTTTCTTT; CDR3aa: CASSPTGPRVTEAFF
j_gene: TRBJ1-2; d_gene: -; v_gene: TRBV6-5; abundance: -; CDR3nt: TGTGCCAGCAGAGTCGGCAGTAACTATGGCTACACCTTC; CDR3aa: CASRVGSNYGYTF
j_gene: TRBJ1-6; d_gene: TRBD1; v_gene: TRBV9; abundance: -; CDR3nt: TGTGCCAGCAGCGTAGGACAGGGTCATAATTCACCCCTCCACTTT; CDR3aa: CASSVGQGHNSPLHF
j_gene: TRBJ1-5; d_gene: -; v_gene: TRBV19; abundance: -; CDR3nt: TGTGCCAGTAGTAAGGGCAGAGATCAGCCCCAGCATTTT; CDR3aa: CASSKGRDQPQHF
j_gene: TRBJ2-1; d_gene: -; v_gene: TRBV2; abundance: -; CDR3nt: TGTGCCAGCATTCCGGGACTCAACAATGAGCAGTTCTTC; CDR3aa: CASIPGLNNEQFF
j_gene: TRBJ2-7; d_gene: -; v_gene: TRBV14; abundance: -; CDR3nt: TGTGCCAGCAGCCAAGGGCCAGGCGGCAACGAGCAGTACTTC; CDR3aa: CASSQGPGGNEQYF
j_gene: TRBJ1-3; d_gene: -; v_gene: TRBV5-1; abundance: -; CDR3nt: TGCGCCAGCAGCTGGGGAGAGGGCCGTGGAAACACCATATATTTT; CDR3aa: CASSWGEGRGNTIYF
j_gene: TRBJ1-3; d_gene: -; v_gene: TRBV19; abundance: few; CDR3nt: TGTGCCTTTTCAACCCCAAGCTCTGGAAACACCATATATTTT; CDR3aa: CAFSTPSSGNTIYF
j_gene: TRBJ1-1; d_gene: -; v_gene: TRBV7-3; abundance: -; CDR3nt: TGTGCCAGCAGCTCCTTTCATACGGACACGTTGGGGGCTTTCTTT; CDR3aa: CASSSFHTDTLGAFF
j_gene: TRBJ1-2; d_gene: -; v_gene: TRBV4-2; abundance: -; CDR3nt: TGTGCCAGCAGCCAAGATCCAGGGCTAGGAAGAAACACCTTC; CDR3aa: CASSQDPGLGRNTF
j_gene: TRBJ2-3; d_gene: -; v_gene: TRBV28; abundance: -; CDR3nt: TGTGCCAGCAGAAGGTGGCATCCCACAGATACGCAGTATTTT; CDR3aa: CASRRWHPTDTQYF
j_gene: TRBJ2-5; d_gene: -; v_gene: TRBV28; abundance: -; CDR3nt: TGTGCCAGCGCCACCCGCAGGGAACTACAAGAGACCCAGTACTTC; CDR3aa: CASATRRELQETQYF
j_gene: TRBJ2-7; d_gene: TRBD1; v_gene: TRBV5-4; abundance: -; CDR3nt: TGTGCCAGCAGCTTCCAGGGACAGCCCTACGAGCAGTACTTC; CDR3aa: CASSFQGQPYEQYF
j_gene: TRBJ1-1; d_gene: TRBD1; v_gene: TRBV6-5; abundance: -; CDR3nt: TGTGCCAGCAGTTCCCCGGGACAGGGGAACACTGAAGCTTTCTTT; CDR3aa: CASSSPGQGNTEAFF
j_gene: TRBJ1-1; d_gene: -; v_gene: TRBV5-1; abundance: -; CDR3nt: TGCGCCAGCAGCTTCGGGCAGGGGATGAACACTGAAGCTTTCTTT; CDR3aa: CASSFGQGMNTEAFF
j_gene: TRBJ2-2; d_gene: -; v_gene: TRBV11-3; abundance: -; CDR3nt: TGTGCCAGCAGCTTATACAGGAACACCGGGGAGCTGTTTTTT; CDR3aa: CASSLYRNTGELFF
j_gene: TRBJ2-6; d_gene: -; v_gene: TRBV14; abundance: -; CDR3nt: TGTGCCAGCAGCTTCTCTGGGGCCAACGTCCTGACTTTC; CDR3aa: CASSFSGANVLTF
j_gene: TRBJ2-3; d_gene: -; v_gene: TRBV2; abundance: few; CDR3nt: TGTGCCAGCAGAGCCGACAGACCAGCGCAGTATTTT; CDR3aa: CASRADRPAQYF
j_gene: TRBJ2-7; d_gene: -; v_gene: TRBV9; abundance: -; CDR3nt: TGTGCCAGCAGCCTTCCTGCCTACGAGCAGTACTTC; CDR3aa: CASSLPAYEQYF
j_gene: TRBJ2-7; d_gene: TRBD1; v_gene: TRBV5-6; abundance: once; CDR3nt: TGTGCCAGCAGCTTCGGATCGGGACAGGCCAAGCAGTACTTC; CDR3aa: CASSFGSGQAKQYF
j_gene: TRBJ2-3; d_gene: -; v_gene: TRBV10-3; abundance: -; CDR3nt: TGTGCCATCAGTGAGTCGACAGGCCACACAGATACGCAGTATTTT; CDR3aa: CAISESTGHTDTQYF
j_gene: TRBJ2-5; d_gene: TRBD2; v_gene: TRBV29-1; abundance: once; CDR3nt: TGCAGCGCGCTAGCGGGGGGGCCGGGAGAGACCCAGTACTTC; CDR3aa: CSALAGGPGETQYF
j_gene: TRBJ1-6; d_gene: -; v_gene: TRBV18; abundance: -; CDR3nt: TGTGCCAGCTCACCAATACCCGACAATTCACCCCTCCACTTT; CDR3aa: CASSPIPDNSPLHF